Below, 10 T cell receptor beta chains from the same sample are listed, as sequenced in a study of T cell responses to AZD1222 COVID-19 vaccine. Here immunoSEQ multiplex PCR was the method, and the copy in TCRdb shows in-frame clones only, minus some. This sample carries 65,000 to 70,000 clones, roughly 80% of them seen once, and the ten largest clones take under 8.5%. Sample: peripheral blood, taken 28 days after the second AZD1222 dose. The origin of the receptors is an adult who received the AZD1222 COVID-19 vaccine.

The chain combines TRBV13 with TRBJ2-1, with 7 nucleotides matching TRBD1. Looked up from germline, CDR1 is PRHDT and CDR2 is FYEKMQ (reference sequence). This CDR3 comprises 17 residues. The trim removed 5 bases at V and 6 bases at J, leaving 16 bases unmatched. CDR3 DNA: TGTGCCAGCAGCCCCAGGCCGACAGGGACCGCTAGCAATGAGCAGTTCTTC. Translated: CASSPRPTGTASNEQFF.

This sequence joins TRBV5-1 and TRBJ2-3; 10 bases are shared with TRBD1. The CDR3 is 16 amino acids. V lost 3 bases to trimming and J lost 1 base; unmatched junction nucleotides: 5. Germline V gene lookup returns CDR1 SGHRS and CDR2 YFSETQ. CDR3 residues: CASSSDGTGGTDTQYF. CDR3 DNA sequence: TGCGCCAGCAGCTCGGACGGGACAGGGGGCACAGATACGCAGTATTTT.

The chain joins TRBV28 to TRBJ1-5; D perhaps matches TRBD1 (6 bases). The CDR3 runs to 17 residues. Deletions cut 5 bases from V and 0 bases from J, with 17 bases between. Germline V lookup: CDR1 MDHEN, CDR2 SYDVKM. CDR3 protein: CASSLQTDRYSNQPQHF. The CDR3, as DNA: TGTGCCAGCAGTCTTCAAACCGACAGGTATAGCAATCAGCCCCAGCATTTT.

V gene TRBV7-2 combines with J gene TRBJ1-6; 8 bases fit TRBD1. The V gene end was trimmed by 5 bases and the J gene end by 5 bases; junction bases not matched to a gene: 5. Germline lookup yields CDR1 SGHTA and CDR2 FQGNSA. This CDR3 is built from 15 residues. The CDR3 DNA is TGTGCCAGCAGCGCCGACAGGGGCAATAATTCACCCCTCCACTTT. Translating it yields CASSADRGNNSPLHF.

The rearrangement links TRBV30 to TRBJ1-1; tentative D call: TRBD1 (5 bases). Germline V gene sequence: CDR1 GTSNPN, CDR2 SVGIG (reference sequence). The CDR3 length is 13 residues. V shed 7 bases and J shed 2 bases, with 14 bases lying between them. CDR3 bases: TGTGCCTCCTCGGGACGGAGCAACACTGAAGCTTTCTTT. This codes for CASSGRSNTEAFF.

The gene calls are TRBV28 and TRBJ1-6; tentatively, D is TRBD1 (6 bases). The germline CDR1 and CDR2 sequences are MDHEN and SYDVKM. V shed 3 bases and J shed 11 bases, with 14 bases lying between them. The CDR3 consists of 14 residues. The CDR3 region is CASSFQGFRTPLHF. In nucleotides, the CDR3 is TGTGCCAGCAGTTTTCAGGGGTTCAGGACACCCCTCCACTTT. The whole variable domain, remainder taken from reference TRBV28 and TRBJ1-6, is DVKVTQSSRYLVKRTGEKVFLECVQDMDHENMFWYRQDPGLGLRLIYFSYDVKMKEKGDIPEGYSVSREKKERFSLILESASTNQTSMYLCASSFQGFRTPLHFGNGTRLTVT.

The chain employs TRBV6-5 and TRBJ2-3; 10 nucleotides align to TRBD2. V was pared by 3 bases and J by 0 bases, with 3 bases of the junction left unmatched. The germline gives CDR1 MNHEY, CDR2 SVGAGI. This CDR3 is 16 amino acids long. The CDR3: CASSYTTSGSTDTQYF. CDR3 coding DNA: TGTGCCAGCAGTTATACGACTAGCGGGAGCACAGATACGCAGTATTTT.

The chain employs TRBV7-2 and TRBJ1-4, with 7 bases lining up with TRBD1. Looked up from germline, CDR1 is SGHTA and CDR2 is FQGNSA. The CDR3 covers 15 residues. The J segment lost 8 bases and the V segment lost 5 bases, leaving 11 bases of the junction unmatched. The CDR3: CASSNTGHRGEKLFF. Here the CDR3 DNA reads TGTGCCAGCAGCAACACCGGCCACAGGGGAGAAAAACTGTTTTTT.

The chain combines TRBV4-3 with TRBJ2-3, with D unclear. The V end lost 0 bases, the J end lost 6 bases, and 13 bases lay between the germline ends. This CDR3 contains 15 residues. Germline assignment: CDR1 LGHNA and CDR2 YSLEER. The CDR3 nucleotides are TGCGCCAGCAGCCAAGATTTTCGCCGTGGTGATACGCAGTATTTT. This sequence encodes CASSQDFRRGDTQYF.

The V gene is TRBV19, the J gene TRBJ1-1; D is unresolved. Trimming left V 4 bases short and J 3 bases short, with 6 bases between. The germline gives CDR1 LNHDA, CDR2 SQIVND (reference sequence). This CDR3 region has 12 residues. In DNA, the CDR3 is TGTGCCAGTAGTAGAGGGCACACTGAAGCTTTCTTT. It is translated as CASSRGHTEAFF.